This section outlines one T cell receptor beta chain sequence together with its context. Germline V gene sequence: CDR1 KGHSH, CDR2 LQKENI. The germline V and J ends were trimmed by 0 bases and 4 bases, with 9 bases remaining between them. The CDR3 is 14 residues long. The treatment denotes: treatment-naive control, cytoreductive nephrectomy. Clones were sequenced by immunoSEQ multiplex PCR, and TCRdb holds only the in-frame ones, with some missing. Of 19,000 or so clones listed, approximately 59% were seen once; the top ten hold 30% to 35%. The data stem from a study of radiation and T cells in renal cell carcinoma.

The specimen comprised tumor tissue, sampled from a patient whose treatment was nephrectomy without radiotherapy. This sequence originates from a man over 45 with renal cell carcinoma. The rearrangement links TRBV18 to TRBJ1-2; D gene unclear. The CDR3 region is CASSPPRPGYGYTF. CDR3 DNA: TGTGCCAGCTCACCACCTCGGCCAGGCTATGGCTACACCTTC.